The subject of this entry is one TCR beta chain. The source of the sample is a study of blood T cell repertoires in COVID-19. From germline, CDR1 is SGHAT and CDR2 FQNNGV. The CDR3 totals 18 residues. Trimming at V came to 3 bases and at J to 5 bases, leaving 13 bases not matched to a gene. Profiling relied on immunoSEQ multiplex PCR, and the TCRdb table lists in-frame clones only, not all of them. The sample includes a few hundred thousand clones, around 92% of them seen just once. Sequencing used peripheral blood. The TCR sequence derives from a man in his forties with acute or convalescent COVID-19. V and J are TRBV11-2 and TRBJ2-3; 11 bases are a match to TRBD2. The CDR3 protein is CASSFLGLAAALVDTQYF. The DNA of the CDR3 is TGTGCCAGCAGCTTTTTGGGACTAGCGGCGGCATTGGTAGATACGCAGTATTTT.